One sample yielded the 3 T cell receptor beta chains listed below, sequenced in a study of control samples from healthy donors and cancer patients. Generated by immunoSEQ multiplex PCR, the TCRdb table keeps only in-frame clones and is missing some. The table lists 150,000 to 200,000 clones, just over 90% of them singletons. Sequencing was performed on blood. The source is a woman aged 55-70 years in good health.

The chain couples TRBV25-1 to TRBJ1-2; D is possibly TRBD1 (5 bases). Trimming took 4 bases from V and 3 from J, leaving 15 bases between them. Germline CDR1 reads MGHDK; CDR2 reads SYGVNS. The CDR3 length is 15 residues. The CDR3 loop is CASSGGPDGHYGYTF. Here the CDR3 DNA reads TGTGCCAGCAGTGGGGGACCGGACGGGCACTATGGCTACACCTTC.

This clone was seen a single time. The rearrangement uses TRBV29-1 and TRBJ2-7; D may match TRBD1 or TRBD2 (6 bases each). V dropped 4 bases and J dropped 6 bases, with 19 bases sitting between them. The CDR3 consists of 14 residues. Germline V gene sequence: CDR1 SQVTM, CDR2 ANQGSEA. CDR3 residues: CSVGRGARASEQYF. CDR3 coding DNA: TGCAGCGTTGGGAGGGGGGCACGGGCCTCCGAGCAGTACTTC.

The V call is TRBV6-5, the J call TRBJ1-2; D is unclear. This CDR3 comprises 13 residues. Germline CDR1 reads MNHEY; CDR2 reads SVGAGI. Trimming took off 5 bases at V and 0 bases at J, with 7 bases between the two ends. CDR3 sequence reads: CASSPKTNYGYTF. The CDR3 DNA reads as TGTGCCAGCAGTCCAAAGACTAACTATGGCTACACCTTC.